This is a list of T cell receptor beta chains from one sample in a study of blood T cell repertoires in COVID-19. Method: immunoSEQ multiplex PCR; TCRdb's copy keeps in-frame clones and lacks some. Of about 12,000 clones listed, around 78% are singletons. The sequenced sample consisted of peripheral blood. Receptors originate from a human donor in a cohort sampled during active COVID-19. The CDR3 runs from the conserved cysteine through the conserved F or W. The order of the fields is CDR3 DNA, CDR3 protein, clone size, D gene, J gene, V gene. A D gene is named only where the DNA matches it firmly. Size is omitted from some rows. Given values are once, few, many or a class for expanded clones.

TGTGCCACCTCCGGGGGAGGGTCCTACGAGCAGTACTTC	CATSGGGSYEQYF	-	TRBD2	TRBJ2-7	TRBV10-3
TGTGCCAGCAGTTTCAGGGTAACCTCTGGAAACACCATATATTTT	CASSFRVTSGNTIYF	-	-	TRBJ1-3	TRBV28
TGTGCCACCAGTGATAAGAGGGACGAGCAGTACTTC	CATSDKRDEQYF	-	-	TRBJ2-7	TRBV24-1
TGTGCCAGCAGCCAGGGGAAAAACTATGGCTACACCTTC	CASSQGKNYGYTF	-	-	TRBJ1-2	TRBV9
TGCGCCAGCACCGGACAGAACACCGGGGAGCTGTTTTTT	CASTGQNTGELFF	-	-	TRBJ2-2	TRBV5-1
TGTGCCAGCAGCCAACCTAACAGGGTTAAGGGCACTGAAGCTTTCTTT	CASSQPNRVKGTEAFF	-	-	TRBJ1-1	TRBV4-2
TGTGCCAGCAGCCAAGAACCTAGCGCAGAGACCCAGTACTTC	CASSQEPSAETQYF	-	-	TRBJ2-5	TRBV4-2
TGTGCCAGCAGCCGTGGGACTCAAGAGACCCAGTACTTC	CASSRGTQETQYF	-	-	TRBJ2-5	TRBV7-3
TGTGCCAGCAGCTTAGGACAGGGGTATCGCAATGAGCAGTTCTTC	CASSLGQGYRNEQFF	few	TRBD1	TRBJ2-1	TRBV7-8
TGTGCCAGCAGGGGCGCGGGCTCCTACGAGCAGTACTTC	CASRGAGSYEQYF	-	-	TRBJ2-7	TRBV6-5
TGTGCCAGTAGTCCCAACCCGGGGACAGTTGGCCGGTATGGCTACACCTTC	CASSPNPGTVGRYGYTF	-	TRBD1	TRBJ1-2	TRBV19
TGTGCCACCAGCAGAGATCTAACCCAAGAGACCCAGTACTTC	CATSRDLTQETQYF	-	-	TRBJ2-5	TRBV15
TGTGCCAGCAGCATAGAGGGGATTGGTACAGATACGCAGTATTTT	CASSIEGIGTDTQYF	-	-	TRBJ2-3	TRBV7-2
TGCGCCAGCAGCCAAGATAGAGAGAATAACTATGGCTACACCTTC	CASSQDRENNYGYTF	-	-	TRBJ1-2	TRBV4-1
TGTGCCAGCAGTTACCCCCGAGGAGCCTACGAGCAGTACTTC	CASSYPRGAYEQYF	-	-	TRBJ2-7	TRBV6-5
TGTGCCAGCAGCCAAGTCGGGCAGCCCCAGCATTTT	CASSQVGQPQHF	once	-	TRBJ1-5	TRBV3-1/TRBV3-2
TGTGCCAGCAGCCCTTCGACAACGCCTTACACCCCCTATAGCAATCAGCCCCAGCATTTT	CASSPSTTPYTPYSNQPQHF	few	-	TRBJ1-5	TRBV3-1/TRBV3-2
TGCGCCAGCAGAGACCAGGCCTACGAGCAGTACTTC	CASRDQAYEQYF	-	-	TRBJ2-7	TRBV5-1
TGCAGCTGTTCCCCCGGTCCGGGACAGAGCTATGGCTACACCTTC	CSCSPGPGQSYGYTF	-	TRBD1	TRBJ1-2	TRBV29-1
TGTGCTAGCAGCCCCAAAACCCGGGACAGGGTTCGAGATGAGCAGTTCTTC	CASSPKTRDRVRDEQFF	-	TRBD1	TRBJ2-1	TRBV7-7
TGTGCCCAGGACACAGCCTCCTACAATGAGCAGTTCTTC	CAQDTASYNEQFF	-	-	TRBJ2-1	TRBV30
TGCGCCAGCAGCCCCGCGGGGGGCACCACCGGGGAGCTGTTTTTT	CASSPAGGTTGELFF	-	TRBD2	TRBJ2-2	TRBV4-1
TGTGCCAGCAGCAAAGGACAGGGTGGAAACACCATATATTTT	CASSKGQGGNTIYF	-	TRBD1	TRBJ1-3	TRBV7-2
TGTGCCAGCAGCTCCCCAGGACAAGTAGATGGCTACACCTTC	CASSSPGQVDGYTF	-	-	TRBJ1-2	TRBV5-4
TGTGCCAGCAGCGTAGAGAGTCGGGGGAACACTGAAGCTTTCTTT	CASSVESRGNTEAFF	-	-	TRBJ1-1	TRBV9
TGTGCCAGCAGCCCACAGGGGAATGAGCAGTTCTTC	CASSPQGNEQFF	few	TRBD1	TRBJ2-1	TRBV7-9
TGCGCCAGCAGCCTCCGGGGTGAATCTAGCAATCAGCCCCAGCATTTT	CASSLRGESSNQPQHF	-	-	TRBJ1-5	TRBV4-1
TGCGCCAGCAGCGGACAGGGCCCCCCTAATGAAAAACTGTTTTTT	CASSGQGPPNEKLFF	-	TRBD1	TRBJ1-4	TRBV5-1
TGTGCCAGGTGGACAAGTCAGGACTATGGCTACACCTTC	CARWTSQDYGYTF	-	-	TRBJ1-2	TRBV7-6
TGTGCCAGCAGCATATATAATACGCAGTATTTT	CASSIYNTQYF	once	-	TRBJ2-3	TRBV5-6
TGTGCCACCATCATAGGGGCTAATCGGGCCTACGAGCAGTACTTC	CATIIGANRAYEQYF	-	-	TRBJ2-7	TRBV28
TGTGCCAGCAGTTTTTCGTACCGATCGAACACCAGGGAGCTGTTTTTT	CASSFSYRSNTRELFF	-	-	TRBJ2-2	TRBV27
TGTGCCAGCAGCACCCAAGACAGGGGGCTCGGGTTGCAGTACTTC	CASSTQDRGLGLQYF	once	TRBD1	TRBJ2-7	TRBV5-5
TGCGCCAGCAGCTTAGTAGCGGGGGGCCGGGGAGATACGCAGTATTTT	CASSLVAGGRGDTQYF	-	TRBD2	TRBJ2-3	TRBV5-1
TGTGCCAGCAGTCAAAGACAGGGCCCCTATGGCTACACCTTC	CASSQRQGPYGYTF	few	TRBD1	TRBJ1-2	TRBV27
TGTGCCAGCAGTTACTCGCGGGGCAGGCAGTATGGCTACACCTTC	CASSYSRGRQYGYTF	-	-	TRBJ1-2	TRBV6-5
TGTGCCTGGAGTCATGCTAGCCTGGAGACCCAGTACTTC	CAWSHASLETQYF	once	-	TRBJ2-5	TRBV30
TGTGCCAGCAGGCAGGGCCCCCAAACCTACGAGCAGTACTTC	CASRQGPQTYEQYF	-	-	TRBJ2-7	TRBV27
TGTGCCAGCAGTCTAAGGACTAGCGGAAAAGAGACCCAGTACTTC	CASSLRTSGKETQYF	-	TRBD2	TRBJ2-5	TRBV13
TGTGCCAGCAGTTTCCACACAGATACGCAGTATTTT	CASSFHTDTQYF	-	-	TRBJ2-3	TRBV5-4
TGTGCCAGCTATTTAGGGACAGGGTCGTACGAGCAGTACTTC	CASYLGTGSYEQYF	-	TRBD1	TRBJ2-7	TRBV7-2
TGTGCCAGCAGCTTAGTCTGGACAACCACAGATACGCAGTATTTT	CASSLVWTTTDTQYF	-	-	TRBJ2-3	TRBV7-8
TGTGCCAGCAGTCAACAGGGGGTTGTCGGCTACACCTTC	CASSQQGVVGYTF	-	TRBD1	TRBJ1-2	TRBV5-4
TGTGCCAGTAGCTCCCCCGGGGGGCTTAGCAATGAGCAGTTCTTC	CASSSPGGLSNEQFF	-	-	TRBJ2-1	TRBV19